What follows are 6 T cell receptor beta chains derived from one specimen sequenced in a study of blood T cell repertoires in COVID-19. Profiling relied on immunoSEQ multiplex PCR, and the TCRdb table lists in-frame clones only, not all of them. The sample contains fewer than 200,000 clones, approximately 83% of which appear only once. Material: peripheral blood. The receptors stem from a man in his forties or fifties with active or convalescent COVID-19.

The CDR3 sequence is CASSRGQGNTEAFF. The CDR3 nucleotides read TGCGCCAGCAGCCGGGGACAGGGGAACACTGAAGCTTTCTTT. The chain couples TRBV5-1 to TRBJ1-1, with 9 bases fitting TRBD1. The germline V gene has CDR1 SGHRS and CDR2 YFSETQ. The CDR3 loop spans 14 amino acids. J lost 1 base, V lost 4 bases, and 2 bases had no gene match.

This sequence joins TRBV12-3 or TRBV12-4 and TRBJ2-7; TRBD1 aligns across 7 bases. Unmatched junction bases numbered 3, after V lost 3 bases and J lost 7 bases. There are 12 residues in the CDR3. CDR3 sequence reads: CASSLTGLEQYF. The DNA for the CDR3 is TGTGCCAGCAGTTTGACAGGGCTTGAGCAGTACTTC.

The chain carries TRBV24-1 and TRBJ2-7; D unresolved. There are 11 residues in the CDR3. V was trimmed by 5 bases and J by 1 base, leaving 2 bases between them. From germline, CDR1 is KGHDR and CDR2 SFDVKD. The CDR3, as DNA: TGTGCCACCAGTGCGTCCTACGAGCAGTACTTC. Its translation is CATSASYEQYF.

V and J are TRBV7-3 and TRBJ2-1; 12 nucleotides match TRBD2. The germline gives CDR1 SGHTA, CDR2 FQGTGA. With 5 bases clipped from V and 0 bases from J, the junction kept 5 bases outside the gene matches. The CDR3 length is 17 residues. CDR3 in DNA: TGTGCCAGCAGCGCCCGGACTAGCGGGGTCTCCTACAATGAGCAGTTCTTC. Its translation is CASSARTSGVSYNEQFF.

The chain has TRBV2 and TRBJ2-1; TRBD1 agrees at 7 bases. This CDR3 is built from 14 residues. Germline CDR1 SNHLY, CDR2 FYNNEI. With V trimmed by 7 bases and J by 7 bases, 10 bases remained unmatched. The CDR3 here is CASIKGQVLNEQFF. The CDR3 DNA reads as TGTGCCAGCATAAAAGGACAGGTGTTGAATGAGCAGTTCTTC.

This clone was detected only a few times. The chain uses TRBV7-6 and TRBJ1-3; D possibly corresponds to TRBD1 (5 bases). V lost 1 base and J lost 8, with 6 bases in between. Germline V lookup: CDR1 SGHVS, CDR2 FNYEAQ. This CDR3 has 12 amino acids. The chain's CDR3 is CASSLVGDTIYF. CDR3 DNA sequence: TGTGCCAGCAGCTTAGTAGGGGACACCATATATTTT.